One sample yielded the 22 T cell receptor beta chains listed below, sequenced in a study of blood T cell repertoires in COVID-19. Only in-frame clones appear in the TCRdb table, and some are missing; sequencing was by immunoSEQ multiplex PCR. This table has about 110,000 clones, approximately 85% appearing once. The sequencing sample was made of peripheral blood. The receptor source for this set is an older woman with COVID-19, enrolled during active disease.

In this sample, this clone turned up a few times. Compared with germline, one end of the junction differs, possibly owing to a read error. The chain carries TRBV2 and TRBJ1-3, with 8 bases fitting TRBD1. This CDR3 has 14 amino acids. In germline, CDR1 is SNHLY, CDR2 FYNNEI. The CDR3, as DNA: TGTGCCAGCAGTGAAGCGCTTCTTAGAGGACAGGGCCATTTT. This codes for CASSEALLRGQGHF.

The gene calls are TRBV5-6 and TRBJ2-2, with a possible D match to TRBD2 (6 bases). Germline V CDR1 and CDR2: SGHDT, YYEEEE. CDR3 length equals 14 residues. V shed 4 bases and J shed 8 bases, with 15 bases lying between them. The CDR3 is CASSPGTQNGELFF. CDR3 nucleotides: TGTGCCAGCAGCCCCGGGACTCAAAATGGGGAGCTGTTTTTT.

The CDR3 reads CASSPQDTYSYGYTF. The CDR3 coding sequence is TGTGCCAGTAGTCCACAGGACACCTACTCCTATGGCTACACCTTC. The chain carries TRBV19 and TRBJ1-2; D is perhaps TRBD1 (5 bases). This CDR3 contains 15 residues. Trimming stripped 5 bases from V and 4 bases from J, with 17 bases between. Germline lookup yields CDR1 LNHDA and CDR2 SQIVND (reference sequence). Full variable domain (outside the CDR3, taken from reference TRBV19 and TRBJ1-2): DGGITQSPKYLFRKEGQNVTLSCEQNLNHDAMYWYRQDPGQGLRLIYYSQIVNDFQKGDIAEGYSVSREKKESFPLTVTSAQKNPTAFYLCASSPQDTYSYGYTFGSGTRLTVV.

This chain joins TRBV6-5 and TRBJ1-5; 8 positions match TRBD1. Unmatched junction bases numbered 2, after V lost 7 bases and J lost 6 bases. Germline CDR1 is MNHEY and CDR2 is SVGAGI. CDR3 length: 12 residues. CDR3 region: CASNRGGQPQHF. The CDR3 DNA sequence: TGTGCCAGCAACAGGGGGGGTCAGCCCCAGCATTTT.

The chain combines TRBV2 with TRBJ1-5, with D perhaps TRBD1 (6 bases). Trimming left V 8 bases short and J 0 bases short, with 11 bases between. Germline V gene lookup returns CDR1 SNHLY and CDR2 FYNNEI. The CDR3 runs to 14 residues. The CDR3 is CASGDTSSNQPQHF. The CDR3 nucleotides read TGTGCCAGCGGGGACACATCTAGCAATCAGCCCCAGCATTTT. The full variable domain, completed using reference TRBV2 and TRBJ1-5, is EPEVTQTPSHQVTQMGQEVILRCVPISNHLYFYWYRQILGQKVEFLVSFYNNEISEKSEIFDDQFSVERPDGSNFTLKIRSTKLEDSAMYFCASGDTSSNQPQHFGDGTRLSIL.

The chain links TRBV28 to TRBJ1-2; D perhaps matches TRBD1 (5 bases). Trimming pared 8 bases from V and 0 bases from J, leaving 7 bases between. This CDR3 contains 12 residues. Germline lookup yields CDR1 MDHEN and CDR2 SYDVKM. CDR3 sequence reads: CASEDTNYGYTF. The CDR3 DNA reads TGTGCCAGCGAGGACACTAACTATGGCTACACCTTC.

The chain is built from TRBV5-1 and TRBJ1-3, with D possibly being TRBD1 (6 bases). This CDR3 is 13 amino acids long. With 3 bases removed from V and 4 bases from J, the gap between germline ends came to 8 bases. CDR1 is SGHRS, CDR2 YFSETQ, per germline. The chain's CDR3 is CASSSGQGNTIYF. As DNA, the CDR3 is TGCGCCAGCAGCTCTGGACAGGGAAACACCATATATTTT.

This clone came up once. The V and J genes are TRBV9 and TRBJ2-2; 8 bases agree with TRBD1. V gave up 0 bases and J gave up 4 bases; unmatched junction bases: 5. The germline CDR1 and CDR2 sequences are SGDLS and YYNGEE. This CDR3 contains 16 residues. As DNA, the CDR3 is TGTGCCAGCAGCGTAGGGACAGGGCTTAGCACCGGGGAGCTGTTTTTT. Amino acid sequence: CASSVGTGLSTGELFF.

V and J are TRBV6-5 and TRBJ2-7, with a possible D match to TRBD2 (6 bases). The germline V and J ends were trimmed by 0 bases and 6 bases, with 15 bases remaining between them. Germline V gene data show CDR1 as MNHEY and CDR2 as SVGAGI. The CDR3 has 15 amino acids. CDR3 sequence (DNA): TGTGCCAGCAGTTACTCAGGGTCGGGGGTTGGCGAGCAGTACTTC. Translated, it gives CASSYSGSGVGEQYF.

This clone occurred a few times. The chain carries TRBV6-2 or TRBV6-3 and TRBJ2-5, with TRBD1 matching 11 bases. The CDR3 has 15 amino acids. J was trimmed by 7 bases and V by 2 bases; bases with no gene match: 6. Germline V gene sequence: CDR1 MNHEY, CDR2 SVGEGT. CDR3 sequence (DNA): TGTGCCAGCAGTTACGATCCGGGACAGGGGGGGACCCAGTACTTC. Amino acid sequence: CASSYDPGQGGTQYF.

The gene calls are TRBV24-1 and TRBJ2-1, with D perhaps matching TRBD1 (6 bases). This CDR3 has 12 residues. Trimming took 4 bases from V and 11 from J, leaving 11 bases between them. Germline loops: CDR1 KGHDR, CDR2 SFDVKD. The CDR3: CATSDPRGKQFF. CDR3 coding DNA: TGTGCCACCAGTGACCCCAGGGGCAAGCAGTTCTTC.

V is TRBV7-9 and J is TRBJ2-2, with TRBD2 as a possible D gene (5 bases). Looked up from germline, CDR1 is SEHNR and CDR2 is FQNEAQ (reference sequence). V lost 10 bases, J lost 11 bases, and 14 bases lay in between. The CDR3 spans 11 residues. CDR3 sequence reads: CATGNELELFF. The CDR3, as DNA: TGTGCCACCGGGAACGAGCTAGAGCTGTTTTTT.

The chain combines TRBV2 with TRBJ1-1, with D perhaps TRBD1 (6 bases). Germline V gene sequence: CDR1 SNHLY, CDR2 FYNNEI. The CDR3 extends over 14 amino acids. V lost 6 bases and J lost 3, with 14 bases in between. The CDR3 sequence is CASSEGHLHTEAFF. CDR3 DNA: TGTGCCAGCAGCGAGGGACATCTTCACACTGAAGCTTTCTTT.

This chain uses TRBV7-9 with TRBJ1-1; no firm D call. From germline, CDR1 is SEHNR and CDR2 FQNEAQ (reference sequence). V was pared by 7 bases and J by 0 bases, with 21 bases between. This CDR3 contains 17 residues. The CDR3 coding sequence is TGTGCCAGCACCTCATCGGGAGGGTCAGACATGAACACTGAAGCTTTCTTT. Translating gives CASTSSGGSDMNTEAFF.

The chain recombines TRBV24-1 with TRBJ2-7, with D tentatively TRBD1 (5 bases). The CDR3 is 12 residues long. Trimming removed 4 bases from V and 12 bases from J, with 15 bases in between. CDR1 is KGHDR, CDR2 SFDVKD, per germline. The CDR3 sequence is CATSDRRQSRYF. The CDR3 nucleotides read TGTGCCACCAGTGACCGTCGACAGTCCCGGTACTTC.

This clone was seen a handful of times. For the CDR3, the DNA is TGTGCCACCAGTGAAGCGGGGGGAATCGGAGATACGCAGTATTTT. Residues: CATSEAGGIGDTQYF. The V gene is TRBV24-1, the J gene TRBJ2-3, with 9 bases identical to TRBD2. CDR1 is KGHDR and CDR2 is SFDVKD in the germline V gene. The CDR3 has 15 amino acids. J lost 5 bases, V lost 4 bases, and 6 bases had no gene match.

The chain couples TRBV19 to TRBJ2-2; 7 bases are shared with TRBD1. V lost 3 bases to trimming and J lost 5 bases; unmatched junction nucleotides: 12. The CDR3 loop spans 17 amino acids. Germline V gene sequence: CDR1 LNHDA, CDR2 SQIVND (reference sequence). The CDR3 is CASSIVPREGATGELFF. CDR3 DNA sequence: TGTGCCAGTAGTATTGTACCGCGAGAGGGGGCAACCGGGGAGCTGTTTTTT.

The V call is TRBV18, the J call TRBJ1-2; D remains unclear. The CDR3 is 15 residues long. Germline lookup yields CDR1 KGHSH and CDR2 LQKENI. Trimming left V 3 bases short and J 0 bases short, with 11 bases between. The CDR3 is CASSPSQSTNYGYTF. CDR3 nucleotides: TGTGCCAGCTCACCCTCACAGAGTACTAACTATGGCTACACCTTC.

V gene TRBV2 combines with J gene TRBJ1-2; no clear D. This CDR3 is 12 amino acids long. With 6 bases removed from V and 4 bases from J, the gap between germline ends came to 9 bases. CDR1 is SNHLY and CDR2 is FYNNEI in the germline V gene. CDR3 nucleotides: TGTGCCAGCAGGCCGGCAGGCTATGGCTACACCTTC. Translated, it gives CASRPAGYGYTF. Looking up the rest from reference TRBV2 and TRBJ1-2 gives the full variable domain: EPEVTQTPSHQVTQMGQEVILRCVPISNHLYFYWYRQILGQKVEFLVSFYNNEISEKSEIFDDQFSVERPDGSNFTLKIRSTKLEDSAMYFCASRPAGYGYTFGSGTRLTVV.

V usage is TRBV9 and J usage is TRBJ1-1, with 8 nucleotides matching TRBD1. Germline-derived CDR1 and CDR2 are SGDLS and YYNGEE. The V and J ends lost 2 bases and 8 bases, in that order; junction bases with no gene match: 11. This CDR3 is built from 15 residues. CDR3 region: CASSVRPQGAQEAFF. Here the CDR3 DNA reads TGTGCCAGCAGCGTTCGCCCTCAGGGGGCGCAGGAAGCTTTCTTT.

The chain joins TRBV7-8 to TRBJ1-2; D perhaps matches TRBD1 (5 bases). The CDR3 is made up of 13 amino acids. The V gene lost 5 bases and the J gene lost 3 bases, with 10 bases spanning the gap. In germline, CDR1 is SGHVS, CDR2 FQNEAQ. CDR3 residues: CASSEQEDYGYTF. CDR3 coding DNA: TGTGCCAGCAGCGAACAGGAAGACTATGGCTACACCTTC.

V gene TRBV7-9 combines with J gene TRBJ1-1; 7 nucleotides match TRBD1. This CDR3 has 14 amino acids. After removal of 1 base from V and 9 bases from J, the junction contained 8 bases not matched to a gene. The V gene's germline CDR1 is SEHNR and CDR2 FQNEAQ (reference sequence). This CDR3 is CASSLGQTGAKAFF. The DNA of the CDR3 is TGTGCCAGCAGCTTAGGACAAACAGGGGCGAAAGCTTTCTTT.